This TCR beta chain stems from a study of T cell repertoires in cytomegalovirus infection. About the research overall: In public TCR beta signatures, there were indications of both CMV infection and matching HLA type. The study, taken as a whole, reports: The cumulative frequency of public TCR beta families identified carriers of CMV plus the relevant HLA. Dominating the ex vivo response were HLA-C-restricted CMV-specific TCR beta clonotypes.

TCRdb used MiXCR to reprocess the reads, holding one entry per CDR3 protein. Of about 460,000 distinct CDR3 sequences in the sample, about 11% were seen once. There are 14 residues in the CDR3. With 6 bases removed from V and 4 bases from J, the gap between germline ends came to 15 bases. This clonotype showed up many times. The antigen is undetermined. The sequence was collected from a human donor in good health (CMV status not recorded). Some clones in this sample may be carry-over from other donors' samples. The chain joins TRBV12-3 or TRBV12-4 to TRBJ1-2; D gene uncertain. Sequencing used PBMCs. For the CDR3, the DNA is TGTGCCAGCAGCCCTCTACAACGGGTCTATGGCTACACCTTC. Encoded protein: CASSPLQRVYGYTF.